This T cell receptor beta chain stems from a study of shared clonotypes between healthy human individuals. Only in-frame clones appear in the TCRdb table, and some are missing; sequencing was by immunoSEQ multiplex PCR. This repertoire shows millions of clones, 95% found once; its top ten account for more than 0.1%. In regard to this clone: Its specificity is unknown.

Study results and limitations: Lower generation probabilities were found for non-shared clonotypes than for those shared by all four donors.

CDR3 length equals 16 residues. V shed 5 bases, J shed 2 bases, and the junction held 9 bases outside the gene matches. CDR1 is MNHNY, CDR2 SVGAGI, per germline (reference sequence). The J gene is TRBJ2-7, the V gene TRBV6-6, with 10 nucleotides matching TRBD2. Sequenced: naive CD4+ T cells sorted from blood. Sample subset: CD45RA+ positively selected. The TCR comes from a man aged 18 to 29 in good health. The CDR3 DNA reads TGTGCCAGCAGTCCCCTGGGTAGCGGGGGGACCTACGAGCAGTACTTC. Translated, it gives CASSPLGSGGTYEQYF.